The T cell receptor beta chain under discussion was sequenced for a study of blood T cell repertoires in COVID-19. The V end was cut by 0 bases, the J end by 1 base, with 10 bases between. Germline assignment: CDR1 SGHRS and CDR2 YFSETQ. This CDR3 has 15 residues. Generated by immunoSEQ multiplex PCR, the TCRdb table keeps only in-frame clones and is missing some. The table includes more than 300,000 clones, nearly 90% detected once. This sequence joins TRBV5-1 and TRBJ2-5, with a weak D call TRBD2 (6 bases). This TCR was recovered from a young woman who had recovered from COVID-19. Material: PBMCs or T cells enriched from blood (not recorded which). The CDR3 coding sequence is TGCGCCAGCAGCTTGGCCGCGGGACCCCAAGAGACCCAGTACTTC. It encodes CASSLAAGPQETQYF.